There are a few counts of the clone carrying this TCR beta chain. Trimming left V 0 bases short and J 5 bases short, with 6 bases between. This CDR3 is 13 amino acids long. Per germline, CDR1 LNHDA and CDR2 SQIVND (reference sequence). The source of the sample is a study of T cell repertoires in cytomegalovirus infection. Each CDR3 protein gets one entry after TCRdb re-called the reads with MiXCR. The sample has approximately 180,000 distinct CDR3 sequences, approximately 9.7% seen once. This clonotype was sampled from a human donor in good health (CMV status not recorded). Some clones in this sample may be carry-over from other donors' samples. The V and J genes are TRBV19 and TRBJ2-3, with D perhaps matching TRBD2 (5 bases). Sequencing used PBMCs. CDR3: CASSIDGRDTQYF. CDR3 in DNA: TGTGCCAGTAGTATAGATGGGAGAGATACGCAGTATTTT. Supplemented by reference TRBV19 and TRBJ2-3, the full variable domain reads DGGITQSPKYLFRKEGQNVTLSCEQNLNHDAMYWYRQDPGQGLRLIYYSQIVNDFQKGDIAEGYSVSREKKESFPLTVTSAQKNPTAFYLCASSIDGRDTQYFGPGTRLTVL.